This paragraph reports one TCR beta chain. Its antigen is unknown. MiXCR was run by TCRdb on the 5' RACE reads, yielding one entry per CDR3 protein. The table shows around 150,000 distinct CDR3 sequences, with 13% to 15% occurring only once. The sample originates from a study of T-cell memory formation after mild COVID-19. Study conclusions and caveats: For contracting clones, CD4+ ones sat mainly in CM and EM, CD8+ in EMRA. Clones that contracted from day 15 to 85 were balanced CD4/CD8, while later expanders leaned CD4+.

Trimming cost V 2 bases and J 7 bases, with 12 bases left between them. The V gene's germline CDR1 is LNHDA and CDR2 SQIVND (reference sequence). The CDR3 length is 15 residues. This sequence joins TRBV19 and TRBJ1-6; tentatively, D is TRBD1 (5 bases). The sequenced sample was PBMCs or a T cell subset sorted from them (not recorded which). The receptor comes from an adult woman who had mild COVID-19 (a few samples of this study predate the infection). Cell type and time point are not known. The CDR3 coding sequence is TGTGCCAGTAGTATATTGCAGGGTGCGAATTCACCCCTCCACTTT. It specifies CASSILQGANSPLHF.